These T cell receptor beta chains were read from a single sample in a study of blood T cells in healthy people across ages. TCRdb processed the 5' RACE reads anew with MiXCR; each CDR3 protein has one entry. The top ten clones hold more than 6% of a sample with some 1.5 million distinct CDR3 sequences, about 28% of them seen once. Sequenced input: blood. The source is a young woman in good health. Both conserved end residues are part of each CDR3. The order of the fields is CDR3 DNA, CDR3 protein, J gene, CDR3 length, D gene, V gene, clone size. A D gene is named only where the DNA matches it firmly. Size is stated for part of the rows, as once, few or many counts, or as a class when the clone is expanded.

DNA: TGTACCTGGACCCCCGGGGACACTTCCTACGAGCAGTACTTC
CDR3: CTWTPGDTSYEQYF
J: TRBJ2-7
length: 14
D: -
V: TRBV30
size: few

DNA: TGTGCCAGCAGCGCGGGGGGGACTAGCGGGGGACATAGCGAGCAGTACTTC
CDR3: CASSAGGTSGGHSEQYF
J: TRBJ2-7
length: 17
D: TRBD2
V: TRBV9
size: few

DNA: TGCGCCAGCAGCTTGACCGGGGCGTCAGATACGCAGTATTTT
CDR3: CASSLTGASDTQYF
J: TRBJ2-3
length: 14
D: -
V: TRBV5-1
size: many

DNA: TGTGCCAGCGTCGTTGATAGCAATCAGCCCCAGCATTTT
CDR3: CASVVDSNQPQHF
J: TRBJ1-5
length: 13
D: -
V: TRBV6-1
size: -

DNA: TGTGCCACATCCTTGGGATCTGGGGCCAACGTCCTGACTTTC
CDR3: CATSLGSGANVLTF
J: TRBJ2-6
length: 14
D: -
V: TRBV9
size: many

DNA: TGTGCCACCAGCTCAGCCCCACTAGCGGGAGTGAACGAGCAGTACTTC
CDR3: CATSSAPLAGVNEQYF
J: TRBJ2-7
length: 16
D: TRBD2
V: TRBV15
size: few

DNA: TGTGCCAGCAGCTTAACGGGGCCCCGTGGGCAGTTCTTC
CDR3: CASSLTGPRGQFF
J: TRBJ2-1
length: 13
D: -
V: TRBV7-3
size: few

DNA: TGTGCCAGCAGGAAAACTAGCGGGGGTTCCTACAATGAGCAGTACTTC
CDR3: CASRKTSGGSYNEQYF
J: TRBJ2-5
length: 16
D: TRBD2
V: TRBV2
size: -

DNA: TGTGCCATCAGTGTCTGGGACCCAAACTCTGGGGCCAACGTCCTGACTTTC
CDR3: CAISVWDPNSGANVLTF
J: TRBJ2-6
length: 17
D: -
V: TRBV10-3
size: few

DNA: TGTGCCAGCAGCCATAGCGGGGGGGGCTACAATGAGCAGTTCTTC
CDR3: CASSHSGGGYNEQFF
J: TRBJ2-1
length: 15
D: TRBD2
V: TRBV3-1
size: few

DNA: TGTGCCACCCGTGATCTGGGACAGGGGTTATATACGCAGTATTTT
CDR3: CATRDLGQGLYTQYF
J: TRBJ2-3
length: 15
D: TRBD1
V: TRBV28
size: -

DNA: TGCAGTGCTAGAGTCCCGACAGGGGCAAGCGATGAGCAGTTCTTC
CDR3: CSARVPTGASDEQFF
J: TRBJ2-1
length: 15
D: TRBD1
V: TRBV20-1
size: few